This T cell receptor (beta chain) was recorded in a study of long-term antiretroviral therapy in people with HIV. Regarding the study as a whole: Therapy changes, viral resistance and ART adherence were not documented in the available data.

As concerns this clone: Antigen unknown.

Survey-level resolution applied to immunoSEQ assay v3.0. Using immunoSEQ multiplex PCR, the repertoire was profiled, and TCRdb retains in-frame clones only, with some absent. The data hold some 16,000 clones, with just over 75% observed a single time. The CDR3 loop spans 14 amino acids. Trimming removed 8 bases from V and 0 bases from J, with 11 bases in between. CDR1 is MNHNS, CDR2 SASEGT, per germline. The TCR originated in a man aged 40-49 years with HIV. The chain links TRBV6-1 to TRBJ1-5; D uncertain. Sequenced material: unsorted PBMCs, taken 2.1 years after starting antiretroviral therapy. This CDR3 reads CASFDFYSNQPQHF. The CDR3 DNA reads TGTGCCAGCTTCGACTTTTATAGCAATCAGCCCCAGCATTTT.